This T cell receptor (beta chain) appears in the sequencing data of a study of T cell repertoires in ileal Crohn's disease. Study in general: Operated complications were stricturing disease (roughly 60%) and penetrating disease (around 40%). Study-level points and caveats: Active smokers at surgery had more clonal expansions than non-smokers. Mucosal expansions were suggested to be mainly CD8 T cells.

Libraries were prepared by immunoSEQ multiplex PCR; TCRdb keeps only in-frame clonotypes and omits some of them. This sample has some 28,000 clones, with roughly 81% found just once. The CDR3 length is 13 residues. Unmatched junction bases numbered 6, after V lost 0 bases and J lost 10 bases. Germline loops: CDR1 ENHRY, CDR2 SYGVKD. With respect to this clone: Its specificity is unknown.

This TCR was recovered from an adult with Crohn's disease. The sample comprised ileal tissue. The chain uses TRBV10-3 and TRBJ2-7; TRBD2 agrees at 7 bases. The CDR3 here is CAISESGSGGQYF. In DNA, the CDR3 is TGTGCCATCAGTGAGTCGGGTTCGGGAGGACAGTACTTC.